Included here is one TCR beta chain sequence, with context. Its specificity is not known. TCRdb keeps only in-frame clones here, not all; method: immunoSEQ multiplex PCR. The data contain more than 300,000 clones, 80% of them singletons. The data were obtained in a study of cytotoxic CD8 clonotypes in ibrutinib-treated CLL. Study-wide background: Among responders, some 25 were partial and 2 complete; after median approximately 6 years, about 15 stayed remitted and 12 progressed. Overall study results and limits: Public clonotypes, found uncommonly, either contracted or stayed stable on treatment.

V was pared by 0 bases and J by 7 bases, with 13 bases between. CDR1 is SGDLS, CDR2 YYNGEE, per germline. The CDR3 spans 15 residues. The material was PBMCs, obtained before ibrutinib treatment. This rearrangement joins TRBV9 to TRBJ2-2; D is perhaps TRBD2 (6 bases). The sequence came from a human donor with chronic lymphocytic leukemia. CDR3 DNA sequence: TGTGCCAGCAGCGTAGCCGCGGGGCGCTTCGGGGAGCTGTTTTTT. The encoded protein is CASSVAAGRFGELFF.